The clone carrying this TCR beta chain was counted only a few times. The target antigen is unknown. TCRdb passed the 5' RACE reads through MiXCR, listing each CDR3 protein once. The repertoire holds 450,000 to 650,000 distinct CDR3 sequences, with over 20% as singletons. This entry belongs to a study of T-cell memory formation after mild COVID-19. Study-level findings and limits: Clones that contracted clustered mainly in CM and EM if CD4+ and in EMRA if CD8+.

Germline V gene sequence: CDR1 SGHNT, CDR2 YYREEE (reference sequence). The CDR3 spans 13 residues. Trimming removed 3 bases from V and 4 bases from J, with 10 bases in between. This TCR derives from an adult woman who had mild COVID-19 (a few samples of this study predate the infection). Cell type and time point are not known. The rearrangement uses TRBV5-4 and TRBJ1-2; D possibly corresponds to TRBD1 (5 bases). Sequencing input: PBMCs or a T cell subset sorted from them (not recorded which). CDR3 residues: CASSYDRTYGYTF. The CDR3 DNA follows: TGTGCCAGCAGCTACGACAGAACCTATGGCTACACCTTC.